This TCR beta chain was documented in a study of OX40 agonist ivuxolimab in advanced cancers. Background on the study: With a range of roughly 20 to 80, age averaged about 58 years, and about 83% were male. Partial response was recorded in three patients: one hepatocellular carcinoma and two cutaneous melanoma cases.

Concerning this clone itself: Its antigen is still unknown.

Overall study findings and caveats: Expanded clones were, on average, more numerous among CD8+ T cells than CD4+. Dose levels from 0.1 to 3.0 mg/kg saw CD4+ and CD8+ blood T cells expand clonally by week 6.

The data were produced by immunoSEQ multiplex PCR, yet TCRdb's version contains in-frame clones alone and is incomplete. Of some 77,000 clones listed, about nine tenths were seen once; the top ten hold approximately 6.2%. There are 15 residues in the CDR3. Per the germline V gene, CDR1 is MNHEY and CDR2 is SVGAGI. The V gene lost 3 bases and the J gene lost 1 base, with 12 bases spanning the gap. The sequence was collected from an adult with an advanced solid tumor such as melanoma, head and neck, liver or kidney cancer. V usage is TRBV6-5 and J usage is TRBJ1-2; a possible D gene is TRBD1 (5 bases). The sequencing used CD4+ or CD8+ T cells sorted from blood, collected in a trial of the OX40 agonist ivuxolimab. The CDR3 DNA is TGTGCCAGCAGTTATTCCGAGGGGTTTAACTATGGCTACACCTTC. It is translated as CASSYSEGFNYGYTF.